This T cell receptor beta chain was recorded in a study of long-term antiretroviral therapy in people with HIV. Findings and limits, study-wide: Among HIV repertoires, CDR3 length ranges were narrower than those of controls.

Deletions cut 2 bases from V and 4 bases from J, with 14 bases between. This CDR3 has 15 residues. CDR1 is SGHVS and CDR2 is FQNEAQ in the germline V gene. With respect to this clone: Its antigen remains unidentified.

The libraries were made with immunoSEQ v3.0 at survey level. Only in-frame clones appear in the TCRdb table, and some are missing; sequencing was by immunoSEQ multiplex PCR. Of about 39,000 clones in the sample, more than 70% were seen once. Inclusion required at least two post-ART and at least one pre-ART PBMC samples. This TCR derives from a woman aged 45-65 years with HIV. The chain couples TRBV7-8 to TRBJ1-2; perhaps TRBD1 as D (6 bases). The input for sequencing was unsorted PBMCs, taken 3.1 years after starting antiretroviral therapy. In DNA form, the CDR3 reads TGTGCCAGCAGCTTATCCCCGGGACAAATCTATGGCTACACCTTC. Translation gives CASSLSPGQIYGYTF.